A single sample is the source of the 22 T cell receptor beta chains below, sequenced in a study of blood T cells in healthy people across ages. Next came a second PCR, run for about 7 to 12 cycles, which used a sample-barcoded 5' primer along with a J-beta primer mix. TCRdb ran MiXCR on the 5' RACE reads and lists one entry per CDR3 protein. The sample shows about 930,000 distinct CDR3 sequences, almost 30% of them seen only once. This same sample was also taken into another study, of T cells of mothers and their children.

Sequencing was done on a sample of blood. The receptors shown here come from a woman between 35 and 50 years old in good health.

Notes on this clonotype: A much larger clone lies a single base off, so this may be a read error. The chain employs TRBV7-6 and TRBJ2-7; tentatively, D is TRBD2 (5 bases). The CDR3 is 13 amino acids. CDR1 and CDR2 from the germline V gene are SGHVS and FNYEAQ. The CDR3 bases are TGTGCCGGCAGCCCTGTGACTACCTACGAGCAGTACTTC. Protein product: CAGSPVTTYEQYF.

Comment on this clonotype: This may stem from a read error, because a much larger clone lies one nucleotide away. The rearrangement links TRBV6-5 to TRBJ1-2; TRBD1 matches 9 bases. CDR1 and CDR2 (germline): MNHEY, SVGAGI. The CDR3 has 13 amino acids. The V segment lost 7 bases and the J segment 6 bases; nucleotides outside the gene matches: 6. CDR3 sequence: CASNPWTGDGYTF. DNA for the CDR3: TGTGCCAGCAACCCCTGGACAGGGGATGGCTACACCTTC.

The chain combines TRBV5-1 with TRBJ2-2; 9 positions match TRBD2. Germline CDR1 SGHRS, CDR2 YFSETQ. V lost 5 bases, J lost 1 base, and 12 bases stayed unmatched. This CDR3 comprises 18 residues. The chain's CDR3 is CASSRLATSGGNTGELFF. The CDR3 DNA reads as TGCGCCAGCAGTAGGCTGGCGACTAGCGGAGGGAACACCGGGGAGCTGTTTTTT. Drawing the rest from reference TRBV5-1 and TRBJ2-2, the complete variable domain is KAGVTQTPRYLIKTRGQQVTLSCSPISGHRSVSWYQQTPGQGLQFLFEYFSETQRNKGNFPGRFSGRQFSNSRSEMNVSTLELGDSALYLCASSRLATSGGNTGELFFGEGSRLTVL.

The chain couples TRBV19 to TRBJ2-7; 9 positions agree with TRBD1. V shed 3 bases, J shed 5 bases, and the junction held 5 bases outside the gene matches. Germline values: CDR1 LNHDA, CDR2 SQIVND (reference sequence). The CDR3 consists of 14 residues. DNA of the CDR3: TGTGCCAGTAGTATGGGGACAGGGAGCAACGAGCAGTACTTC. Its translation is CASSMGTGSNEQYF. Looking up the rest from reference TRBV19 and TRBJ2-7 gives the full variable domain: DGGITQSPKYLFRKEGQNVTLSCEQNLNHDAMYWYRQDPGQGLRLIYYSQIVNDFQKGDIAEGYSVSREKKESFPLTVTSAQKNPTAFYLCASSMGTGSNEQYFGPGTRLTVT.

The table lists this clonotype with a count of one. The chain uses TRBV3-1 and TRBJ2-1, with a tentative D call TRBD2 (6 bases). Trimming left V 1 base short and J 5 bases short, with 18 bases between. The CDR3 consists of 17 residues. Germline V lookup: CDR1 LGHDT, CDR2 YNNKEL (reference sequence). CDR3 sequence (DNA): TGTGCCAGCAGCCAAGTACCTACGGGGGAGAGGGACAATGAGCAGTTCTTC. Protein: CASSQVPTGERDNEQFF.

The genes are TRBV27 and TRBJ2-5; 7 nucleotides align to TRBD1. TRBJ2-7 matches the DNA end more closely, so the J call is doubtful. CDR1 and CDR2 (germline): MNHEY, SMNVEV (reference sequence). The CDR3 runs to 13 residues. The CDR3 DNA is TGTGCCAGCCGCAGAACCTCAGGGGGCGAGCAGTACTTC. Translating it yields CASRRTSGGEQYF.

This chain uses TRBV4-1 with TRBJ2-1; TRBD2 matches at 13 bases. The ends lost 4 bases at V and 7 bases at J; junction bases unmatched: 4. CDR3 size: 15 residues. Germline V gene lookup returns CDR1 MGHRA and CDR2 YSYEKL. DNA for the CDR3: TGCGCCAGCAGCCGGGGACTAGCGGGGTGGAATGAGCAGTTCTTC. Its protein product is CASSRGLAGWNEQFF.

This clonotype was detected only a few times. V gene TRBV7-3 combines with J gene TRBJ2-1; D gene uncertain. This CDR3 spans 13 amino acids. Germline V gene lookup returns CDR1 SGHTA and CDR2 FQGTGA. Trimming cost V 1 base and J 8 bases, with 9 bases left between them. CDR3: CASSLMWEDEQFF. The CDR3 coding sequence is TGTGCCAGCAGCTTAATGTGGGAAGATGAGCAGTTCTTC. Full variable domain (outside the CDR3, taken from reference TRBV7-3 and TRBJ2-1): GAGVSQTPSNKVTEKGKYVELRCDPISGHTALYWYRQSLGQGPEFLIYFQGTGAADDSGLPNDRFFAVRPEGSVSTLKIQRTERGDSAVYLCASSLMWEDEQFFGPGTRLTVL.

The genes are TRBV4-1 and TRBJ2-1; D may be TRBD2 (5 bases). The V gene lost 0 bases and the J gene lost 6 bases, with 24 bases spanning the gap. The CDR3 covers 19 residues. The germline V gene encodes CDR1 MGHRA and CDR2 YSYEKL. The CDR3 nucleotides read TGCGCCAGCAGCCAAGATCAAGTCGGGGTGCGGAGTGAGACCAATGAGCAGTTCTTC. Its translation: CASSQDQVGVRSETNEQFF.

This clonotype turned up a few times. The chain has TRBV7-3 and TRBJ2-1; D ambiguous. The germline gives CDR1 SGHTA, CDR2 FQGTGA. The ends were cut back, 4 bases at V and 0 bases at J, with 10 bases in the middle. The CDR3 sequence is 15 residues long. This CDR3 reads CASSSATSSYNEQFF. In DNA, the CDR3 is TGTGCCAGCAGCTCTGCTACGAGCTCCTACAATGAGCAGTTCTTC.

This clonotype was observed a handful of times. This chain connects TRBV30 to TRBJ1-5; D uncertain. The V gene's germline CDR1 is GTSNPN and CDR2 SVGIG (reference sequence). Trimming cost V 2 bases and J 3 bases, with 8 bases left between them. The CDR3 sequence is 13 residues long. CDR3 sequence (DNA): TGTGCCTGGAGTCAAGGGAACAATCAGCCCCAGCATTTT. It is translated as CAWSQGNNQPQHF.

The table lists this clonotype with many counts. The chain recombines TRBV7-2 with TRBJ2-7; D is ambiguous. The CDR3 contains 13 residues. Germline assignment: CDR1 SGHTA and CDR2 FQGNSA. V lost 5 bases and J 1 base, leaving 9 bases between the germline ends. CDR3 protein: CASSNGFSYEQYF. The CDR3 DNA follows: TGTGCCAGCAGCAACGGGTTTTCCTACGAGCAGTACTTC. Supplemented by reference TRBV7-2 and TRBJ2-7, the full variable domain reads GAGVSQSPSNKVTEKGKDVELRCDPISGHTALYWYRQSLGQGLEFLIYFQGNSAPDKSGLPSDRFSAERTGGSVSTLTIQRTQQEDSAVYLCASSNGFSYEQYFGPGTRLTVT.

On this clonotype itself: It may be a read error: a sequence one base away is much more abundant. V and J are TRBV27 and TRBJ2-1; weak D call: TRBD1 (6 bases). The CDR3 runs to 12 residues. Germline CDR1 reads MNHEY; CDR2 reads SMNVEV (reference sequence). CDR3 region: CVSSGRGDEQFF. The CDR3 DNA is TGTGTCAGCAGTGGCAGGGGCGATGAGCAGTTCTTC.

CDR3 region: CASSPAGQDSGNTIYF. CDR3 nucleotide sequence: TGTGCCAGCAGCCCCGCGGGACAAGACTCTGGAAACACCATATATTTT. The chain is built from TRBV7-6 and TRBJ1-3; possible D gene TRBD1, 6 bases. Germline CDR1 SGHVS, CDR2 FNYEAQ. Between the trimmed V and J ends, which lost 5 bases and 0 bases, there was a span of 14 bases. This CDR3 has 16 amino acids.

The chain links TRBV4-3 to TRBJ2-3, with no clear D. Germline values: CDR1 LGHNA, CDR2 YSLEER. The CDR3 length is 15 residues. Deletions cut 0 bases from V and 8 bases from J, with 15 bases between. The CDR3 loop reads CASSQDGTASATQYF. DNA for the CDR3: TGCGCCAGCAGCCAAGATGGAACAGCGTCAGCTACGCAGTATTTT.

In its sample, this clonotype was seen a few times. The V and J genes are TRBV5-1 and TRBJ1-2; D perhaps matches TRBD1 (5 bases). CDR3 size: 14 residues. From germline, CDR1 is SGHRS and CDR2 YFSETQ. The V end was cut by 4 bases, the J end by 1 base, with 11 bases between. The CDR3, as DNA: TGCGCCAGCAGCGCAGGGCAGATTAACTATGGCTACACCTTC. The encoded protein is CASSAGQINYGYTF.

The J gene is TRBJ2-1, the V gene TRBV5-1; TRBD2 aligns across 9 bases. CDR3 length equals 16 residues. The germline V gene encodes CDR1 SGHRS and CDR2 YFSETQ. Trimming at V came to 5 bases and at J to 4 bases, leaving 10 bases not matched to a gene. CDR3 sequence: CASSADERGVYNEQFF. The CDR3 DNA reads as TGCGCCAGCAGTGCGGATGAGCGGGGGGTGTACAATGAGCAGTTCTTC.

The chain carries TRBV28 and TRBJ2-2; D might be TRBD1 (6 bases). The CDR3 is 15 residues long. Germline lookup yields CDR1 MDHEN and CDR2 SYDVKM. V lost 5 bases and J lost 1, with 11 bases in between. CDR3 amino acids: CASSNRTENTGELFF. DNA of the CDR3: TGTGCCAGCAGTAACAGGACAGAGAACACCGGGGAGCTGTTTTTT.

This clonotype appeared many times. The rearrangement links TRBV6-6 to TRBJ1-2, with unresolved D. V lost 10 bases and J 2 bases, leaving 14 bases between the germline ends. The V gene's germline CDR1 is MNHNY and CDR2 SVGAGI (reference sequence). CDR3 length equals 13 residues. This chain's CDR3 is CAISLDRNYGYTF. CDR3 coding DNA: TGTGCCATTTCGTTGGACCGCAACTATGGCTACACCTTC.

The V and J genes are TRBV7-9 and TRBJ2-7; D is unresolved. V was clipped by 5 bases and J by 2 bases, with 19 bases between them. Looked up from germline, CDR1 is SEHNR and CDR2 is FQNEAQ (reference sequence). CDR3 length equals 16 residues. The CDR3 loop reads CASSPGPFPQTYEQYF. The CDR3 DNA sequence: TGTGCCAGCAGCCCCGGACCTTTCCCGCAAACCTACGAGCAGTACTTC.

The CDR3 DNA sequence: TGCGCCAGCAGCTTGGATCGCGCAGGAAGCGTAGATGGCTACACCTTC. This translates into CASSLDRAGSVDGYTF. The chain has TRBV5-1 and TRBJ1-2; unclear D gene. Germline CDR1 is SGHRS and CDR2 is YFSETQ. This CDR3 has 16 residues. V was shortened by 0 bases and J by 6 bases, with 18 bases between the two germline ends.

This clonotype was detected only a few times. This may stem from a read error, because a much larger clone lies one nucleotide away. The J gene is TRBJ2-1, the V gene TRBV19; TRBD2 is a possible D gene (6 bases). V was trimmed by 5 bases and J by 3 bases, leaving 14 bases between them. The CDR3 runs to 15 residues. Germline V CDR1 and CDR2: LNHDA, SQIVND (reference sequence). CDR3: CASSARDSIYNEQFF. The CDR3 coding sequence is TGTGCCAGTAGTGCCCGGGACTCAATCTACAATGAGCAGTTCTTC. Full variable domain (outside the CDR3, taken from reference TRBV19 and TRBJ2-1): DGGITQSPKYLFRKEGQNVTLSCEQNLNHDAMYWYRQDPGQGLRLIYYSQIVNDFQKGDIAEGYSVSREKKESFPLTVTSAQKNPTAFYLCASSARDSIYNEQFFGPGTRLTVL.